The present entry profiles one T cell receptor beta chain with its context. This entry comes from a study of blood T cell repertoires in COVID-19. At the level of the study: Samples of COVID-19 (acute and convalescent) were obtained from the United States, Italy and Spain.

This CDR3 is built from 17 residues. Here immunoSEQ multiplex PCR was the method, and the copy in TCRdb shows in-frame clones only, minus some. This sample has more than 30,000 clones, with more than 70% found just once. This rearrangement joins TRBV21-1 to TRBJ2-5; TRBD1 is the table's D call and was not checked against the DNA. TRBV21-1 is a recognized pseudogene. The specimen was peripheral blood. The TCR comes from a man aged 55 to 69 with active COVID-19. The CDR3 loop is CASSPRGQGGGQETQYF. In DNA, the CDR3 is TGTGCCAGCAGCCCTCGAGGACAGGGAGGAGGTCAAGAGACCCAGTACTTC.